Below, 25 T cell receptor beta chains from the same sample are listed, as sequenced in a study of vaccination and CD4 T cells after COVID-19. Specified treatment: roughly 11-day PBMC culture with coronavirus spike peptide pools or control peptides (ViraFEST assay). The Oncomine TCR Beta short-read assay generated sequence data from the DNA of cultured CD4+ T cells. TCRdb redid the calling of the PCR reads with MiXCR, one entry per CDR3 protein. The sample yields over 10,000 distinct CDR3 sequences, 40% to 65% seen once. Their antigens remain unidentified. The sample was CD4+ T cells from blood, cultured in vitro. These receptors originate from a human donor who had recovered from COVID-19.

V is TRBV20-1 and J is TRBJ2-7; 7 bases are shared with TRBD2. This CDR3 has 15 amino acids. The J segment lost 3 bases and the V segment lost 3 bases, leaving 11 bases of the junction unmatched. Looked up from germline, CDR1 is DFQATT and CDR2 is SNEGSKA (reference sequence). CDR3 amino acids: CSASGRMGPSYEQYF. In DNA form, the CDR3 reads TGCAGTGCTAGCGGGAGGATGGGACCGAGCTACGAGCAGTACTTC.

V is TRBV20-1 and J is TRBJ2-4, with 8 positions matching TRBD2. The CDR3 extends over 17 amino acids. The trim removed 4 bases at V and 5 bases at J, leaving 16 bases unmatched. Germline V lookup: CDR1 DFQATT, CDR2 SNEGSKA (reference sequence). The CDR3 coding sequence is TGCAGTGCTACCCCATCTCCGGGACGGGAGGGGGAAAACATTCAGTACTTC. It specifies CSATPSPGREGENIQYF.

This clonotype is medium-sized within its sample. The chain uses TRBV19 and TRBJ2-7; unclear D gene. The CDR3 is 15 residues long. Germline V gives CDR1 LNHDA, CDR2 SQIVND (reference sequence). Trimming took off 0 bases at V and 2 bases at J, with 11 bases between the two ends. In nucleotides, the CDR3 is TGTGCCAGTAGTATAGATCATGGCGGAACCTACGAGCAGTACTTC. It is translated as CASSIDHGGTYEQYF.

This clonotype has only one observation. The V gene is TRBV20-1, the J gene TRBJ1-5; 8 bases agree with TRBD1. Germline loops: CDR1 DFQATT, CDR2 SNEGSKA (reference sequence). The CDR3 runs 15 residues. The ends lost 2 bases at V and 6 bases at J; junction bases unmatched: 9. CDR3 sequence (DNA): TGCAGTGCTAGAAGACAGGGGAACAGATTTCAGCCCCAGCATTTT. It codes for CSARRQGNRFQPQHF.

J is TRBJ2-7 and V is TRBV2; tentatively, D is TRBD1 (5 bases). The germline V gene encodes CDR1 SNHLY and CDR2 FYNNEI. V dropped 10 bases and J dropped 4 bases, with 20 bases sitting between them. This CDR3 comprises 14 residues. This CDR3 is CATPPRGRDYEQYF. CDR3 in DNA: TGTGCCACCCCCCCCCGCGGCAGGGATTACGAGCAGTACTTC.

This rearrangement joins TRBV12-3 or TRBV12-4 to TRBJ2-5, with a weak D call TRBD1 (6 bases). Trimming took off 6 bases at V and 2 bases at J, with 16 bases between the two ends. This CDR3 contains 15 residues. CDR3 coding DNA: TGTGCCAGCAGCGCCCCGGGACAACTGCAAGAGACCCAGTACTTC. Its protein product is CASSAPGQLQETQYF.

The rearrangement links TRBV3-1 to TRBJ2-1, with 9 bases lining up with TRBD2. Germline CDR1 and CDR2: LGHDT and YNNKEL (reference sequence). The CDR3 is made up of 16 amino acids. J gave up 9 bases and V 0 bases, and 9 bases lay outside the gene matches. This chain's CDR3 is CASSQDLASGMREQFF. CDR3 nucleotides: TGTGCCAGCAGCCAAGATCTGGCTAGCGGGATGCGTGAGCAGTTCTTC.

By share, this clonotype ranks as large (0.1 to 1%). Here the CDR3 DNA reads TGTGCCAGCAGCTGGAGGGGCAATGAGCAGTTCTTC. This codes for CASSWRGNEQFF. V and J are TRBV7-9 and TRBJ2-1; a possible D gene is TRBD2 (6 bases). Germline lookup yields CDR1 SEHNR and CDR2 FQNEAQ (reference sequence). Trimming shortened V by 4 bases and J by 6 bases, and 7 bases separated the two germline ends. There are 12 residues in the CDR3.

The table lists this clonotype with a count of one. The CDR3 loop is CATSDSTGSSYNEQFF. CDR3 in DNA: TGTGCCACCAGTGATTCGACAGGGTCTTCCTACAATGAGCAGTTCTTC. The V and J genes are TRBV24-1 and TRBJ2-1; 7 bases agree with TRBD1. The CDR3 is made up of 16 amino acids. Germline CDR1 is KGHDR and CDR2 is SFDVKD. J lost 1 base, V lost 2 bases, and 4 bases had no gene match.

The CDR3 DNA reads TGTGCCAGCAGCTCAAGACCCCCGGGAGTAGGTCCCAATGAGCAGTTCTTC. It yields the protein CASSSRPPGVGPNEQFF. The chain links TRBV7-2 to TRBJ2-1, with D possibly being TRBD2 (6 bases). Trimming removed 4 bases at V and 6 bases at J, with 22 bases between. The CDR3 covers 17 residues. The germline V gene encodes CDR1 SGHTA and CDR2 FQGNSA.

This clonotype was observed a few times. V gene TRBV6-1 combines with J gene TRBJ1-5; D remains ambiguous. In germline, CDR1 is MNHNS, CDR2 SASEGT. This CDR3 region has 13 residues. Trimming removed 6 bases from V and 4 bases from J, with 10 bases in between. The CDR3 bases are TGTGCCAGCAGCCGGACGGGGAATCAGCCCCAGCATTTT. Translated: CASSRTGNQPQHF.

This chain connects TRBV6-1 to TRBJ1-4; 9 positions agree with TRBD1. With 6 bases clipped from V and 5 bases from J, the junction kept 4 bases outside the gene matches. Germline CDR1 is MNHNS and CDR2 is SASEGT. This CDR3 contains 14 residues. The CDR3 sequence: CASSRDRVNEKLFF. The CDR3 DNA reads as TGTGCCAGCAGCCGGGACAGGGTAAATGAAAAACTGTTTTTT.

This chain links TRBV6-1 with TRBJ2-5; D is uncertain. CDR1 is MNHNS and CDR2 is SASEGT in the germline V gene. The CDR3 runs 11 residues. The V and J ends lost 6 bases and 3 bases respectively, with 5 bases between them. The CDR3 nucleotides are TGTGCCAGCAGATGGAAAGAGACCCAGTACTTC. It specifies CASRWKETQYF.

Written as DNA, the CDR3 is TGTGCCAGCAGTCAGCCGGGGGTAGCGGGAGGGGAGCTGTTTTTT. It is translated as CASSQPGVAGGELFF. The V gene is TRBV28, the J gene TRBJ2-2, with 8 bases lining up with TRBD2. Germline CDR1 and CDR2: MDHEN and SYDVKM. The CDR3 has 15 amino acids. Unmatched junction bases numbered 10, after V lost 5 bases and J lost 8 bases.

V usage is TRBV19 and J usage is TRBJ2-7, with 12 bases lining up with TRBD2. Trimming took 7 bases from V and 0 from J; bases not matched to a gene: 1. The CDR3 has 14 residues. Germline CDR1 and CDR2: LNHDA and SQIVND (reference sequence). CDR3 sequence: CASKTSGSSYEQYF. CDR3 bases: TGTGCCAGTAAGACTAGCGGGAGCTCCTACGAGCAGTACTTC.

The chain is built from TRBV24-1 and TRBJ2-2; either TRBD1 or TRBD2 may supply D (5 bases each). CDR3 size: 15 residues. Germline V CDR1 and CDR2: KGHDR, SFDVKD. V shed 4 bases and J shed 7 bases, with 15 bases lying between them. The CDR3 sequence is CATSDTQGPVGELFF. The DNA for the CDR3 is TGTGCCACCAGTGACACGCAGGGACCGGTCGGGGAGCTGTTTTTT.

This clonotype was seen a few times. The chain employs TRBV6-1 and TRBJ1-2, with a possible D match to TRBD1 (5 bases). Trimming left V 7 bases short and J 5 bases short, with 14 bases between. The CDR3 contains 13 residues. Germline CDR1 MNHNS, CDR2 SASEGT. The CDR3 here is CASTRDLGYGYTF. DNA of the CDR3: TGTGCCAGCACTCGGGACCTCGGGTATGGCTACACCTTC.

This clonotype was observed a handful of times. The V gene is TRBV28, the J gene TRBJ2-3; D gene uncertain. V was cut by 9 bases and J by 0 bases, with 10 bases left in between. This CDR3 comprises 13 residues. Germline-derived CDR1 and CDR2 are MDHEN and SYDVKM. Here the CDR3 reads CASSRTSTDTQYF. Written as DNA, the CDR3 is TGTGCCAGTTCAAGAACTAGCACAGATACGCAGTATTTT.

The V gene is TRBV20-1, the J gene TRBJ1-5; TRBD1 aligns across 9 bases. Germline lookup yields CDR1 DFQATT and CDR2 SNEGSKA (reference sequence). The trim removed 3 bases at V and 5 bases at J, leaving 5 bases unmatched. The CDR3 sequence is 14 residues long. The CDR3 spells CSARHGTGYQPQHF. The DNA for the CDR3 is TGCAGTGCTAGGCATGGGACAGGGTATCAGCCCCAGCATTTT.

This clonotype has a handful of counts. This chain uses TRBV5-1 with TRBJ2-3; 9 bases line up with TRBD2. With 4 bases clipped from V and 6 bases from J, the junction kept 3 bases outside the gene matches. CDR1 is SGHRS, CDR2 YFSETQ, per germline. The CDR3 consists of 13 residues. Here the CDR3 reads CASSLAGMDTQYF. CDR3 nucleotide sequence: TGCGCCAGCAGCCTAGCGGGGATGGATACGCAGTATTTT.

The chain combines TRBV7-9 with TRBJ1-2; tentative D call: TRBD1 (6 bases). Trimming shortened V by 5 bases and J by 0 bases, and 13 bases separated the two germline ends. The germline V gene has CDR1 SEHNR and CDR2 FQNEAQ (reference sequence). The CDR3 has 15 residues. The CDR3 sequence: CASSLGQSPNYGYTF. In DNA, the CDR3 is TGTGCCAGCAGCCTAGGACAGTCCCCTAACTATGGCTACACCTTC.

The CDR3 sequence: CASSYRGGRGQPQHF. Here the CDR3 DNA reads TGTGCCAGCAGTTACCGCGGGGGTCGGGGGCAGCCCCAGCATTTT. The chain has TRBV6-5 and TRBJ1-5; perhaps TRBD1 as D (5 bases). This CDR3 comprises 15 residues. In germline, CDR1 is MNHEY, CDR2 SVGAGI. Trimming took 2 bases from V and 7 from J, leaving 15 bases between them.

This sequence joins TRBV19 and TRBJ2-3; D possibly corresponds to TRBD1 (5 bases). Germline values: CDR1 LNHDA, CDR2 SQIVND (reference sequence). This CDR3 contains 15 residues. Trimming removed 5 bases at V and 6 bases at J, with 18 bases between. CDR3 sequence: CASSVQGEGVDTQYF. CDR3 coding DNA: TGTGCCAGTAGTGTTCAGGGTGAAGGTGTTGATACGCAGTATTTT. Based on the CDR3 plus reference TRBV19 and TRBJ2-3, the full variable domain is DGGITQSPKYLFRKEGQNVTLSCEQNLNHDAMYWYRQDPGQGLRLIYYSQIVNDFQKGDIAEGYSVSREKKESFPLTVTSAQKNPTAFYLCASSVQGEGVDTQYFGPGTRLTVL.

This chain uses TRBV25-1 with TRBJ2-5; a weak D match, TRBD1 (5 bases). CDR1 and CDR2 (germline): MGHDK, SYGVNS. The CDR3 is 15 amino acids. Trimming cost V 2 bases and J 4 bases, with 14 bases left between them. CDR3 residues: CASSERQGIGETQYF. The CDR3 region has the DNA TGTGCCAGCAGTGAACGGCAGGGTATAGGAGAGACCCAGTACTTC.

This chain connects TRBV6-5 to TRBJ1-2; D not resolved. Germline values: CDR1 MNHEY, CDR2 SVGAGI. Trimming took 0 bases from V and 6 from J, leaving 17 bases between them. The CDR3 runs to 16 residues. CDR3 bases: TGTGCCAGCAGTTACTCTGACACCTTTAACGCTCATGGCTACACCTTC. Protein sequence: CASSYSDTFNAHGYTF.